This entry concerns a single T cell receptor beta chain. This sample is drawn from a study of Graves' ophthalmopathy and Graves' hyperthyroidism. The authors enrolled newly diagnosed hyperthyroidism patients aged 18 to 65 with under 2 months' duration. Other autoimmune diseases, uncontrolled infections, pregnancy or lactation excluded patients from enrollment. From RNA, the CDR3 regions of TCR beta chains were amplified and sequenced. In the first round, RT-PCR was carried out with HTBI primers, and a multiplex PCR formed the second round. TCRdb re-analysed the multiplex PCR reads in MiXCR, keeping a single row per CDR3 protein. The repertoire holds more than 1,000,000 distinct CDR3 sequences, with 35% to 40% as singletons. The CDR3 totals 14 residues. The germline V gene encodes CDR1 MNHEY and CDR2 SVGAGI. Trimming took 5 bases from V and 1 from J, leaving 11 bases between them.

The chain links TRBV6-5 to TRBJ1-1; maybe TRBD1 (5 bases). The sample was peripheral blood or thyroid tissue (not recorded which). This clonotype was obtained from an adult man with Graves' hyperthyroidism. The CDR3 DNA reads TGTGCCAGCAGTCGACAGATTACGAACACTGAAGCTTTCTTT. Translation: CASSRQITNTEAFF.